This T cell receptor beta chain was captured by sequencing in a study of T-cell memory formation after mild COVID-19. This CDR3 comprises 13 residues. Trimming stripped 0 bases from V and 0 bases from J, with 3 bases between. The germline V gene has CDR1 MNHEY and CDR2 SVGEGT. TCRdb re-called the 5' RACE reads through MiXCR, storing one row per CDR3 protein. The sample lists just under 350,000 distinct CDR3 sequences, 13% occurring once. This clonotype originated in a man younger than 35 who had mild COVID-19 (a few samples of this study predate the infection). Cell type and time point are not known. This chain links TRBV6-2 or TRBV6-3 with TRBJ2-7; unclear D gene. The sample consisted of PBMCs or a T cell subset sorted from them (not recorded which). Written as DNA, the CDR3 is TGTGCCAGCAGTTACTCGCGCTCCTACGAGCAGTACTTC. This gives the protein CASSYSRSYEQYF.